This TCR beta chain emerged from a study of blood T cell repertoires in COVID-19. Libraries were prepared by immunoSEQ multiplex PCR; TCRdb keeps only in-frame clonotypes and omits some of them. The sample holds over 75,000 clones, roughly 80% seen once. Trimming removed 3 bases from V and 10 bases from J; junction bases left unmatched: 14. The CDR3 sequence is 17 residues long. Per germline, CDR1 SGDLS and CDR2 YYNGEE. Sample: peripheral blood. The TCR sequence derives from a human donor in a cohort sampled during active COVID-19. The J gene is TRBJ1-6, the V gene TRBV9; TRBD1 matches at 9 bases. This CDR3 reads CASSAVSRTGVYSPLHF. CDR3 bases: TGTGCCAGCAGCGCCGTTTCTAGGACAGGGGTCTACTCACCCCTCCACTTT.